One T cell receptor beta chain is described in this entry. The antigen remains unidentified. Individual cDNA molecules were tagged with unique molecular identifiers. Each CDR3 protein gets one entry after TCRdb re-called the 5' RACE reads with MiXCR. This table has 45,000 to 75,000 distinct CDR3 sequences, over 9.5% appearing once. This record comes from a study of early T cells in non-severe SARS-CoV-2 infection. Study-level background: From unsorted whole blood, bulk RNA was sequenced, and the chains remained unpaired. Study outcomes and limitations: Anti-spike CD8 specificities were favored by VDJdb matching, whose results missed private and CD4 specificities.

Input material: whole blood. This TCR came from an adult who was a healthcare worker with PCR-confirmed SARS-CoV-2 infection or an uninfected control (not recorded which).

CDR3 DNA sequence: TGTGCCAGCAGTACCGGGTCTTATGGGGCCAACGTCCTGACTTTC. It codes for CASSTGSYGANVLTF. The gene calls are TRBV28 and TRBJ2-6; D is ambiguous. Trimming took 5 bases from V and 3 from J, leaving 11 bases between them. CDR3 length: 15 amino acids. Germline CDR1 reads MDHEN; CDR2 reads SYDVKM.